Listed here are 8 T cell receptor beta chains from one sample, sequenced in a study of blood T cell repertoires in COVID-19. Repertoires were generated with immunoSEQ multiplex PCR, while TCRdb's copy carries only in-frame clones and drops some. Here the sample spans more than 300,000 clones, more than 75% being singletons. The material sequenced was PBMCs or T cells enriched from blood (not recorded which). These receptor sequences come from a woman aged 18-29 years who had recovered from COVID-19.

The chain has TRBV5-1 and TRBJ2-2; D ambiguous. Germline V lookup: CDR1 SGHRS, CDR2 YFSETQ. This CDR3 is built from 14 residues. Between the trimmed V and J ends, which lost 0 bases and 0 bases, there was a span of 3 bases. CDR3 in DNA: TGCGCCAGCAGCTTGGTCGCGAACACCGGGGAGCTGTTTTTT. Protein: CASSLVANTGELFF.

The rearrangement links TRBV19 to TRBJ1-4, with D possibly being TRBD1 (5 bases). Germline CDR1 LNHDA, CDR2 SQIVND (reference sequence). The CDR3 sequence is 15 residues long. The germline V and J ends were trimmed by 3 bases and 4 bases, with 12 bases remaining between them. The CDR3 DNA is TGTGCCAGTAGTATGGGCGGGGGGGTTAATGAAAAACTGTTTTTT. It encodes CASSMGGGVNEKLFF.

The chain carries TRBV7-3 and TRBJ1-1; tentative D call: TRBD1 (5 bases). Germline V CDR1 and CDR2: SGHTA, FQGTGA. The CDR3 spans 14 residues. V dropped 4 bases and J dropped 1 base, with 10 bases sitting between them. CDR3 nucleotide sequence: TGTGCCAGCAGCTCGGGACTAACGAACACTGAAGCTTTCTTT. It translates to CASSSGLTNTEAFF.

The CDR3 DNA follows: TGCGCCAGCAGCCCCGGACAGGTGGGAGACACCATATATTTT. It specifies CASSPGQVGDTIYF. The V and J genes are TRBV5-1 and TRBJ1-3; 7 nucleotides line up with TRBD1. This CDR3 spans 14 amino acids. Germline V gives CDR1 SGHRS, CDR2 YFSETQ. V lost 4 bases to trimming and J lost 8 bases; unmatched junction nucleotides: 9.

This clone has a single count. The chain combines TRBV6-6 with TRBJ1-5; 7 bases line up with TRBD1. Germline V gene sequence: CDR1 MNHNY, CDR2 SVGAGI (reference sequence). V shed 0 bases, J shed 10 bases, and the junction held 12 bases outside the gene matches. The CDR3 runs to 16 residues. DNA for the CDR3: TGTGCCAGCAGTTACTCCCCCGACAGGGCACAATTCCCCCAGCATTTT. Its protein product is CASSYSPDRAQFPQHF.

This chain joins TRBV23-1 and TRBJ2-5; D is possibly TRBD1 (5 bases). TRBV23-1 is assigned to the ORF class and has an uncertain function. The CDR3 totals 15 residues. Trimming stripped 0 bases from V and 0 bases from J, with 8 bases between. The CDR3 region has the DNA TGCGCCAGCAGTCAATCAAAAGGGGACCAAGAGACCCAGTACTTC. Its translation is CASSQSKGDQETQYF.

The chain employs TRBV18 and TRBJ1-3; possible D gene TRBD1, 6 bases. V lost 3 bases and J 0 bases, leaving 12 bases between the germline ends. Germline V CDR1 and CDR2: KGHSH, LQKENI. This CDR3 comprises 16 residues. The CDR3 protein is CASSPPGHTSGNTIYF. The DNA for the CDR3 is TGTGCCAGCTCACCCCCGGGACACACCTCTGGAAACACCATATATTTT.

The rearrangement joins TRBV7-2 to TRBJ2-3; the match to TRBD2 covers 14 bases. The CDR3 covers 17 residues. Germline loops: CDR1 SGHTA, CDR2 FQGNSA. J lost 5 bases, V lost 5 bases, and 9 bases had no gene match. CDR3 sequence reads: CASSLRTSGGSQDTQYF. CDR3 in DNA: TGTGCCAGCAGCCTCCGGACTAGCGGGGGGTCACAAGATACGCAGTATTTT.